This record covers a single T cell receptor (beta chain). As yet, its antigen is unknown. This CDR3 contains 13 residues. Looked up from germline, CDR1 is SNHLY and CDR2 is FYNNEI. V lost 7 bases, J lost 10 bases, and 17 bases lay in between. The data originate from a study of cytomegalovirus exposure and HLA in healthy donors. Study outcomes and limitations: Trimming of TCR beta V- and J-genes showed a link, identified in a later analysis, to a missense DCLRE1C variant. There was a cluster of highly shared sequence variants that was likely a sequencing artifact. There were about 160 TCR beta chains listed as cytomegalovirus-associated. It has been reported that TCR beta sequences accurately predicted the HLA-A and HLA-B alleles of most subjects.

Primers for the PCR totalled 60 Vbeta and 13 Jbeta. TCRdb keeps only in-frame clones here, not all; method: immunoSEQ multiplex PCR. The sample contains roughly 88,000 clones, approximately 71% of which appear only once. This clonotype was obtained from a man aged 50 or older in good health and CMV-seronegative. Sample: PBMCs. This rearrangement joins TRBV2 to TRBJ2-1, with D uncertain. DNA of the CDR3: TGTGCCAGCAAGCTGTCCCCCGCCGGGGAGCAGTTCTTC. The encoded protein is CASKLSPAGEQFF. Drawing the rest from reference TRBV2 and TRBJ2-1, the complete variable domain is EPEVTQTPSHQVTQMGQEVILRCVPISNHLYFYWYRQILGQKVEFLVSFYNNEISEKSEIFDDQFSVERPDGSNFTLKIRSTKLEDSAMYFCASKLSPAGEQFFGPGTRLTVL.